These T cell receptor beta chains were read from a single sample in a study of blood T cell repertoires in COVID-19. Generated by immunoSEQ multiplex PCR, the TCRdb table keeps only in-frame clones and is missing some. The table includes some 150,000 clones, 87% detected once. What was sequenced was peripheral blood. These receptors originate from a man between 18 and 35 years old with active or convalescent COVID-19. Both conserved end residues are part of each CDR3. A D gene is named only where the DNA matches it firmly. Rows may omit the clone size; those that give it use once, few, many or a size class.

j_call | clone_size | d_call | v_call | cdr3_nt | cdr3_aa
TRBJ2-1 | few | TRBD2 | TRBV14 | TGTGCCAGCAGCCGGCCGGGACTAGAGGTTTCTTCGGTGCAGTTCTTC | CASSRPGLEVSSVQFF
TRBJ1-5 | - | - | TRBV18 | TGTGCCAGCTCCCCCTATAGCAATCAGCCCCAGCATTTT | CASSPYSNQPQHF
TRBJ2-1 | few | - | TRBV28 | TGTGCCAGCAAACGGACAGACAATGAGCAGTTCTTC | CASKRTDNEQFF
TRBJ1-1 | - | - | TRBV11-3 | TGTGCCAGCAGTTTAGAGCAGGACACTGAAGCTTTCTTT | CASSLEQDTEAFF
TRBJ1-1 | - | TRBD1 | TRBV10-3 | TGTGCCATCAGCGACCGGGACAGGGGAAACACTGAAGCTTTCTTT | CAISDRDRGNTEAFF
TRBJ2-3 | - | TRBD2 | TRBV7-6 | TGTGCCAGCAGCACAATGGCGGGACTAGCGGAAATCTATGATACGCAGTATTTT | CASSTMAGLAEIYDTQYF
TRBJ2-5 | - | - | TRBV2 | TGTGCCAGCAGTCAATCGACAGGGAGGGAGACCCAGTACTTC | CASSQSTGRETQYF
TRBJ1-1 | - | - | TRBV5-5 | TGTGCCAGCAGCTGGGAGGTGCTGAACACTGAAGCTTTCTTT | CASSWEVLNTEAFF
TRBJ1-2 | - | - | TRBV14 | TGTGCCAGCGAGCCTTGGCGGAACTATGGCTACACCTTC | CASEPWRNYGYTF
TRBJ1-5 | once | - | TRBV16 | TGTGCCAGCAGCCCGTCGAATCAGCCCCAGCATTTT | CASSPSNQPQHF
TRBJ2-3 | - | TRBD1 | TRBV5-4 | TGTGCCAGCAGCTTGGAACAGGGGCGGACAGATACGCAGTATTTT | CASSLEQGRTDTQYF
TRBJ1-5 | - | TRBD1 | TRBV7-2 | TGTGCCAGCAGCTACAGGGGGGATCAGCCCCAGCATTTT | CASSYRGDQPQHF
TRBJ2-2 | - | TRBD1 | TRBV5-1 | TGCGCCAGCAGCCTCGGACAGGGAGAAACCGGGGAGCTGTTTTTT | CASSLGQGETGELFF
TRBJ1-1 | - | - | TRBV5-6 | TGTGCCAGCAGGGAGCGGGGGATTGACGCTGAAGCTTTCTTT | CASRERGIDAEAFF
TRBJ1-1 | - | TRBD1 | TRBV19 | TGTGCCAGTAGTATTCAAGGGGGCAACACTGAAGCTTTCTTT | CASSIQGGNTEAFF
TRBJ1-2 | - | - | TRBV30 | TGTGCCTGGAGTGTCGGCTATGGCTACACCTTC | CAWSVGYGYTF
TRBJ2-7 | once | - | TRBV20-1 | TGCAGTGCTAGGGGGAGTTTCGAGCAGTACTTC | CSARGSFEQYF
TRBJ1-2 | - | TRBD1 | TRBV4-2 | TGTGCCAGCAGCCATGACACAGGGGGCATAGGGGGCTACACCTTC | CASSHDTGGIGGYTF
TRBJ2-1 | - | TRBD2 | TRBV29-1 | TGCAGCGCAACTGCGGGGGTAAGGGATGAGCAGTTCTTC | CSATAGVRDEQFF
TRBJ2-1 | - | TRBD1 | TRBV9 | TGTGCCAGCAGCGTAGCGGGACAGGGCGCCCATGAGCAGTTCTTC | CASSVAGQGAHEQFF
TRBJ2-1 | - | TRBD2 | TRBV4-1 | TGCGCCAGCATGGCCGGCGGGAGTTTGTTCTTC | CASMAGGSLFF
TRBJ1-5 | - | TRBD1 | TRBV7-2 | TGTGCCAGCAGCTTGACAGGGGGCAGCAATCAGCCCCAGCATTTT | CASSLTGGSNQPQHF
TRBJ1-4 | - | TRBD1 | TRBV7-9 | TGTGCCAGCAGCGGTGACAGGGTAACGGATGAAAAACTGTTTTTT | CASSGDRVTDEKLFF
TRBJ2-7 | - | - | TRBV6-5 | TGTGCCAGCAGTCGGAGGGGCGAGCAGTACTTC | CASSRRGEQYF
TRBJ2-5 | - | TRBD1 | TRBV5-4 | TGTGCCAGCAGCCCAACGGGACAGGGGACAGAGACCCAGTACTTC | CASSPTGQGTETQYF
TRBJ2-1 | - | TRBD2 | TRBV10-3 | TGTGCCATCAGTGAGCCTCCGGGACTAGCGGGTTTTCCTGAGCAGTTCTTC | CAISEPPGLAGFPEQFF
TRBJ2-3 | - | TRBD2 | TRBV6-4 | TGTGCCAGCAGTGATGAAGCGGGAGAGGGGACAGATACGCAGTATTTT | CASSDEAGEGTDTQYF
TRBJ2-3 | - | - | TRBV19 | TGTGCCAGTAGTATTTCTGGGGGCCAGTTTAGCACAGATACGCAGTATTTT | CASSISGGQFSTDTQYF
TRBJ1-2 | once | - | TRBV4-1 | TGCGCCAGCAGCCAAGACCCCCGGCAGGCTATCTATGGCTACACCTTC | CASSQDPRQAIYGYTF
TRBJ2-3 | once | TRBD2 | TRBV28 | TGTGCCAGCAGTCCAAATCGGGGCGGGGGGGGCACAGATACGCAGTATTTT | CASSPNRGGGGTDTQYF
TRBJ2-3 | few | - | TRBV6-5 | TGTGCCAGCCCCGGCGGGGATGTAGATACGCAGTATTTT | CASPGGDVDTQYF
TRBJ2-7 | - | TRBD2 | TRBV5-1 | TGCGCCAGCAGCTCCCGGACTAGTACCTACGAGCAGTACTTC | CASSSRTSTYEQYF
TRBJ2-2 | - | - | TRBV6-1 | TGTGCCAGCAGTGAATACAGGCCCGTCGGGGAGCTGTTTTTT | CASSEYRPVGELFF
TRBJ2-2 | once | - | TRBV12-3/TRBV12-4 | TGTGCCAGCAAGGGGTATAAGGGGGAGCTGTTTTTT | CASKGYKGELFF
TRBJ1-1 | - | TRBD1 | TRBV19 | TGTGCCAGTAGTACCGAGCCGGGACAGGGGATGCGGAACACTGAAGCTTTCTTT | CASSTEPGQGMRNTEAFF
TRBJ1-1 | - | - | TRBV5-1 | TGCGCCAGCAGCTTCTACGGGGGGGACACTGAAGCTTTCTTT | CASSFYGGDTEAFF
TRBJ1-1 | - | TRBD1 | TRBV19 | TGTGCCAGTAGCCCGACAGGGTATAAGGCTGAAGCTTTCTTT | CASSPTGYKAEAFF
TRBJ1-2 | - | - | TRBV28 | TGTGCCAGCAGTTCCTTCGGTCGGGAGCTGAGGGGTGGCTACACCTTC | CASSSFGRELRGGYTF
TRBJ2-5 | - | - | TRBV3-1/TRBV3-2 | TGTGCCAGCAGCTCCTCGAAGATAGAGGGAGAGACCCAGTACTTC | CASSSSKIEGETQYF
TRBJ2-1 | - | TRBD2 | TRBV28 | TGTGCCGGCCGGCGGGGGGGTTCTTCGGATGAGCAGTTCTTC | CAGRRGGSSDEQFF
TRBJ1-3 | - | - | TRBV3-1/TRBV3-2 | TGTGCCAGCAGCCAGTCTCAGTTCTCTGGAAACACCATATATTTT | CASSQSQFSGNTIYF
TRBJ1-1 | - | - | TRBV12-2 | TGTGCAAGTCGCTTAAACTGGGAGGGCCGGACTGAAGCTTTCTTT | CASRLNWEGRTEAFF
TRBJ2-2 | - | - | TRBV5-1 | TGCGCCAGCAGCTTGGACCCGATCAGGGAAGATTTCCCGCCCGGGGAGCTGTTTTTT | CASSLDPIREDFPPGELFF
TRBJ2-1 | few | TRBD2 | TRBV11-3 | TGTGCCAGCAGCCCACGGACTAGCGGGAAGAATGAGCAGTTCTTC | CASSPRTSGKNEQFF
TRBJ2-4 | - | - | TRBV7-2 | TGTGCCAGCAGCTTGACAGCAAACATTCAGTACTTC | CASSLTANIQYF
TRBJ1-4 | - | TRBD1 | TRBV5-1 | TGCGCCAGCAGGATAACGACAGGGACTAATGAAAAACTGTTTTTT | CASRITTGTNEKLFF
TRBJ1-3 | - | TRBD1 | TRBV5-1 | TGCGCCAGCAGCTCACAGGGGGCCAGAGGAAACACCATATATTTT | CASSSQGARGNTIYF
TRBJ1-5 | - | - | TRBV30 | TGTGCCTGTTCCGCAGGGTTGGGGATCAATCAGCCCCAGCATTTT | CACSAGLGINQPQHF
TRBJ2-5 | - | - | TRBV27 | TGTGCCAGCAGACCCGCCACGACTTCCCAAGAGACCCAGTACTTC | CASRPATTSQETQYF
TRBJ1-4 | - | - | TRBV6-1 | TGTGCCAGCAGTGAATCCCTGGGGGGGGAGTCCAATGAAAAACTGTTTTTT | CASSESLGGESNEKLFF
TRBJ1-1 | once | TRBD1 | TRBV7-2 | TGTGCCAGCAGCAGGGGGCTCCCGCACACTGAAGCTTTCTTT | CASSRGLPHTEAFF
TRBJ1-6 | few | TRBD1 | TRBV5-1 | TGCGCCAGCAGCTTGGGTGGGACAGTCAATTCACCCCTCCACTTT | CASSLGGTVNSPLHF
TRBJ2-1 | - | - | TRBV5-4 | TGTGCCAGCAGCTTCCTAAGGGAGAGTGAGCAGTTCTTC | CASSFLRESEQFF
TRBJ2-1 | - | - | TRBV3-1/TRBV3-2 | TGTGCCAGCAGCCAAGTGGTGGGTTTGAGGGATAATGAGCAGTTCTTC | CASSQVVGLRDNEQFF
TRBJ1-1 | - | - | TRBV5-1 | TGCGCCAGCAGCTTGGATGAGTTTTGGACTGAAGCTTTCTTT | CASSLDEFWTEAFF